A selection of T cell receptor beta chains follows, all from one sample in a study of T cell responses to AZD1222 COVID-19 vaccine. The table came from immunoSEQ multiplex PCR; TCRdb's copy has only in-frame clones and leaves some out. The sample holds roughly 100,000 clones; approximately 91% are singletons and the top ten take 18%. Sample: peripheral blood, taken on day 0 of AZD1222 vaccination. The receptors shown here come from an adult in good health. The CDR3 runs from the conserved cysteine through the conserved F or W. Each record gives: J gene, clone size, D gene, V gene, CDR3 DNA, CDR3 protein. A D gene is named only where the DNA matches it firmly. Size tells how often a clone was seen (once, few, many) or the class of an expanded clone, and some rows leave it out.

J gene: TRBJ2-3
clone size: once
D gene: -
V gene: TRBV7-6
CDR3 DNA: TGTGCCAGCAGCTTAGTTCAGGGGGGGGGTAGCACAGATACGCAGTATTTT
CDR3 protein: CASSLVQGGGSTDTQYF

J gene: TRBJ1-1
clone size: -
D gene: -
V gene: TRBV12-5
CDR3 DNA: TGTGCTAGTGGTTTGGTTGTTGGCGCGAACACTGAAGCTTTCTTT
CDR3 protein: CASGLVVGANTEAFF

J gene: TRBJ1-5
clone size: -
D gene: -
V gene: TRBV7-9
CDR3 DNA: TGTGCCAGCAGCTTAATGCAGGGGCCAAAACCTGGCAATCAGCCCCAGCATTTT
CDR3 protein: CASSLMQGPKPGNQPQHF

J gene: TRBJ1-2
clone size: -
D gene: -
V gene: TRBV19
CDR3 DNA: TGTGCCAGTAGTACTCTGGACAGAATCCAACGTAATACTAACTATGGCTACACCTTC
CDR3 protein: CASSTLDRIQRNTNYGYTF

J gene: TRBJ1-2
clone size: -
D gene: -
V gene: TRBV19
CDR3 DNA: TGTGCCAGTAGTTCACCCATTCTGGGGTTGAGCTATGGCTACACCTTC
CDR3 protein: CASSSPILGLSYGYTF

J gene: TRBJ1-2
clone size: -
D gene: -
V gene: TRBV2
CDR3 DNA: TGTGCCAGCAGGGAGAGGACTTTTTATGGCTACACCTTC
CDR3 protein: CASRERTFYGYTF

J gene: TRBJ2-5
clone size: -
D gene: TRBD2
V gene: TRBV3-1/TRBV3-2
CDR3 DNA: TGTGCCAGCAGCCACCTTAGCGGGGGAGAGACCCAGTACTTC
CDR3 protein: CASSHLSGGETQYF

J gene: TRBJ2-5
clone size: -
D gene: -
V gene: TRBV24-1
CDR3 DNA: TGTGCCACCAGTGATCAACCTAGTGGGGAGCCTTCCCAAGAGACCCAGTACTTC
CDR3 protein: CATSDQPSGEPSQETQYF

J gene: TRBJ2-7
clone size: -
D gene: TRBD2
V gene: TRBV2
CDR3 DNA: TGTGCCAGCAGTGAAGCGAAGCGGGGGGCGACCTACGAGCAGTACTTC
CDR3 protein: CASSEAKRGATYEQYF

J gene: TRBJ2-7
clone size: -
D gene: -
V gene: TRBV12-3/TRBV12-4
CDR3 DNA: TGTGCCAGCAGTTTTCCCGATAACGAGCAGTACTTC
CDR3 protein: CASSFPDNEQYF

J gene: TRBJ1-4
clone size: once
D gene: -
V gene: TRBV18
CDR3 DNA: TGTGCCAGCTCACTACAAACCGGGACAACTAATGAAAAACTGTTTTTT
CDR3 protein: CASSLQTGTTNEKLFF

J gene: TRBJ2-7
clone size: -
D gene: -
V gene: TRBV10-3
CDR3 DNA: TGTGCCACCTCGGGGCCCACTACGCGAGAGCAGTACTTC
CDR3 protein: CATSGPTTREQYF

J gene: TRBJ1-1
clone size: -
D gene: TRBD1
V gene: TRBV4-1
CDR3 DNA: TGCGCCAGCAGCCAGGGCACAGGGGGCCCATCGAACACTGAAGCTTTCTTT
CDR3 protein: CASSQGTGGPSNTEAFF

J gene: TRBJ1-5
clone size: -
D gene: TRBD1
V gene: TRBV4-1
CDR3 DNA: TGCGCCAGCAGCCAATGGACAGGGAGCAATCAGCCCCAGCATTTT
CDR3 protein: CASSQWTGSNQPQHF

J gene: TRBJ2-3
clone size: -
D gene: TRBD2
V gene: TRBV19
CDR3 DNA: TGTGCCAGTAGTATGGGACTAGCGGGGGGATTAGATACGCAGTATTTT
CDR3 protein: CASSMGLAGGLDTQYF

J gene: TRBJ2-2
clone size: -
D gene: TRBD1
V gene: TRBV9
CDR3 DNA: TGTGCCAGCAGCGGACAGGGCCCGGACACCGGGGAGCTGTTTTTT
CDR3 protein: CASSGQGPDTGELFF

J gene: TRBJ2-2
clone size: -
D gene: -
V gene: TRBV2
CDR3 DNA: TGTGCCAGCAGTGAGGTTAACGGCGAAACCGGGGAGCTGTTTTTT
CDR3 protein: CASSEVNGETGELFF

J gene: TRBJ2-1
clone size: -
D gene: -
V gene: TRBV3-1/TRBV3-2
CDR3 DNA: TGTGCCAGCAGCCAAGTCCTCTCAGGGGTAAACAATGAGCAGTTCTTC
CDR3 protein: CASSQVLSGVNNEQFF

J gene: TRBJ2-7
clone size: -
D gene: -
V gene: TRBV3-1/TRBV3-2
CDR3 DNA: TGTGCCAGCAGTCGACAGACGGGGTACGAGCAGTACTTC
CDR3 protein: CASSRQTGYEQYF

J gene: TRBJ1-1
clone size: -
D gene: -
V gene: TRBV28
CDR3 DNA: TGTGCCAGCAGTTTCGGTGGGGGATCGGTCACTGAAGCTTTCTTT
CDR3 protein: CASSFGGGSVTEAFF

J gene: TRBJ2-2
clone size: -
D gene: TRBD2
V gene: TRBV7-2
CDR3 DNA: TGTGCCAGCAGCCCCCGGGGAGGGGACACCGGGGAGCTGTTTTTT
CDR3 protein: CASSPRGGDTGELFF

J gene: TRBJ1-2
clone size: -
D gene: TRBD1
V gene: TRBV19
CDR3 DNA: TGTGCCAGTAGTACCCACCCGACAGGGGGAGGCTACGGCTACACCTTC
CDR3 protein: CASSTHPTGGGYGYTF

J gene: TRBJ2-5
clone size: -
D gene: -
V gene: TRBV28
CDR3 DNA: TGTGCCAGCAGTTTGGGGGGGGCCTCCGAGACCCAGTACTTC
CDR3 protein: CASSLGGASETQYF

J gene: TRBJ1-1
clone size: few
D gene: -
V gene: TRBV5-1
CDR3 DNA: TGCGCCAGCAGCTTGGTAGACATAAACACTGAAGCTTTCTTT
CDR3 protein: CASSLVDINTEAFF

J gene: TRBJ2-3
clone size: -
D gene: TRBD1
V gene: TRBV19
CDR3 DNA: TGTGCCAGTAGTTTAACAGGGGTGCCAGATACGCAGTATTTT
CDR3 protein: CASSLTGVPDTQYF

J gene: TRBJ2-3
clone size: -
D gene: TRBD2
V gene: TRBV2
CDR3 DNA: TGTGCCAGCAGTCCCCCTCTGCAGCGGGGGGGCACAGATACGCAGTATTTT
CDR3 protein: CASSPPLQRGGTDTQYF

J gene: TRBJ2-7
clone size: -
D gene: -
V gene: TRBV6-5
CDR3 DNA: TGTGCCAGCAGTAAATTGGGCGAGCAGTACTTC
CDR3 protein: CASSKLGEQYF

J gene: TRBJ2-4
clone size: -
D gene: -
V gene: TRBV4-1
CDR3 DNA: TGCGCCAGCAGCCAACCCCTTGGGGGAGCCAAAAACATTCAGTACTTC
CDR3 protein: CASSQPLGGAKNIQYF

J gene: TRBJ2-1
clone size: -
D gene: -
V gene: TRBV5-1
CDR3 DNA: TGCGCCAGCAGCCCTTCGGTGGGGGGACTCAATGAGCAGTTCTTC
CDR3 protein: CASSPSVGGLNEQFF

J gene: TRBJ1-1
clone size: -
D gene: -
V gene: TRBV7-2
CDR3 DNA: TGTGCCAGCAGCACCGGACAGAACACTGAAGCTTTCTTT
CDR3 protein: CASSTGQNTEAFF

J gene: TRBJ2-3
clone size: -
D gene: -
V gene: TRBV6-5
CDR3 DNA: TGTGCCAGCAGTTACTCGATTAGAGGAGATACGCAGTATTTT
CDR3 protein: CASSYSIRGDTQYF

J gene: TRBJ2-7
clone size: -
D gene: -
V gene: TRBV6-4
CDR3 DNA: TGTGCCGCAGACAGACACTACGAGCAGTACTTC
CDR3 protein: CAADRHYEQYF

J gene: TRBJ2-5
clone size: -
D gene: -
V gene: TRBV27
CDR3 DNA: TGTGCCAGCAGTTTAGGGTCCGTGGGGGGCCAAGAGACCCAGTACTTC
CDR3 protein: CASSLGSVGGQETQYF

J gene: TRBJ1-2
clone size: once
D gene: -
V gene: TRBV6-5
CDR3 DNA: TGTGCCAGCAAGGGGCAGGGAACTAACTATGGCTACACCTTC
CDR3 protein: CASKGQGTNYGYTF

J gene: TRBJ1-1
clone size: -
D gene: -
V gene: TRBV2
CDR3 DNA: TGTGCCAGCAGGACGGACACGGGAAGTACTGAAGCTTTCTTT
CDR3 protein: CASRTDTGSTEAFF

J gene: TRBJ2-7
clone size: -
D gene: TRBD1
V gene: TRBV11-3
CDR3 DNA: TGTGCCAGCAGCCTCACCAGTGGGACAGGGGATCTGGGCGAGCAGTACTTC
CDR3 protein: CASSLTSGTGDLGEQYF

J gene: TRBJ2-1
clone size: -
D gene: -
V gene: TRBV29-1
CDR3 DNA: TGCAGCGTCGAAACCGGGACACACAATGAGCAGTTCTTC
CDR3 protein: CSVETGTHNEQFF

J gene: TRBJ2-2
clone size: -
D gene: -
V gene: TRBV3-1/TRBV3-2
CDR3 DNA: TGTGCCAGCAGCCAAGACCAGGACACCGGGGAGCTGTTTTTT
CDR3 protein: CASSQDQDTGELFF

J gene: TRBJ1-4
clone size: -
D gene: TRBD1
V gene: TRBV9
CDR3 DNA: TGTGCCAGCAGCGCCGATCTAGGACAGGGGGTTAATGAAAAACTGTTTTTT
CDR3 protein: CASSADLGQGVNEKLFF

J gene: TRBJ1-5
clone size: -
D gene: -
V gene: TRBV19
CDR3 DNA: TGTGCCAGCACATCACAATGGGGGAGCAATCAGCCCCAGCATTTT
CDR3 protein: CASTSQWGSNQPQHF

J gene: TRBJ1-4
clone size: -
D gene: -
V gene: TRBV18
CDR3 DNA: TGTGCCAGCTCACCAGTGGAGGGAGAAAAACTGTTTTTT
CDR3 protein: CASSPVEGEKLFF

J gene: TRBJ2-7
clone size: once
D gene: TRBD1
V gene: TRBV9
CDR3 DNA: TGTGCCAGCAGCCCGGAGGACAGGGCCTACGAGCAGTACTTC
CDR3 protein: CASSPEDRAYEQYF

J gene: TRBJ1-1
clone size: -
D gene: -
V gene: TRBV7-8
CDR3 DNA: TGTGCCAGCAGCCTAACCAATGAAGCTTTCTTT
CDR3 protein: CASSLTNEAFF